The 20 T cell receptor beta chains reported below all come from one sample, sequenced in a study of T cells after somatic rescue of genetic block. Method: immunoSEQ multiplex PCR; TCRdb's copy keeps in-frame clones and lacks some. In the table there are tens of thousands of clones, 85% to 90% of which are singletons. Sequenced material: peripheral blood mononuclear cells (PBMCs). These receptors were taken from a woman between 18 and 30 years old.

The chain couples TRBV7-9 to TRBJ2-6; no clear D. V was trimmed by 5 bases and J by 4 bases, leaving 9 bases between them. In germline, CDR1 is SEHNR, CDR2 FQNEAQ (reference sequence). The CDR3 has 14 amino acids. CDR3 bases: TGTGCCAGCAGCCCCCGATTAGGGGCCAACGTCCTGACTTTC. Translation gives CASSPRLGANVLTF.

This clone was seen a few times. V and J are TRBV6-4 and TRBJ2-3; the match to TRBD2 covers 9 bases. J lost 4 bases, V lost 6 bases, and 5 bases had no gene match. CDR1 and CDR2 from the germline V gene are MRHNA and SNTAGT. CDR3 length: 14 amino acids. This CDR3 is CASSPGLASDTQYF. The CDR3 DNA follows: TGTGCCAGCAGCCCGGGACTAGCTTCAGATACGCAGTATTTT.

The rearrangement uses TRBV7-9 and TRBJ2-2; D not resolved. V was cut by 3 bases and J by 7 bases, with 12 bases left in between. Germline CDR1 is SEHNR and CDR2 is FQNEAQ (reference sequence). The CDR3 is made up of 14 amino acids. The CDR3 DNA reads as TGTGCCAGCAGCTTGGGGAATGTGCGCGGGGAGCTGTTTTTT. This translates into CASSLGNVRGELFF.

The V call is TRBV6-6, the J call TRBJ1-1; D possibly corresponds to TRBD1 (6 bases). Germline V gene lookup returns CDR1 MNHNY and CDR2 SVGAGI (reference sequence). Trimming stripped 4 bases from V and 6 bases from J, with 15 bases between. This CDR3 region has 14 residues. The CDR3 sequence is CASSLGRGSSEAFF. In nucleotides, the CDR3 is TGTGCCAGCAGTTTGGGCAGGGGTTCTTCTGAAGCTTTCTTT.

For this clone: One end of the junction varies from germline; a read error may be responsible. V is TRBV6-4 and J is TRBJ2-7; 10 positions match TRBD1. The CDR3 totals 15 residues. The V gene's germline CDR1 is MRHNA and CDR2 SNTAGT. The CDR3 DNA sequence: TGTGCCAGCAGTTACTCGGGACAGGGGTCTTACGAGCAGTACTTC. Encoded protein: CASSYSGQGSYEQYF.

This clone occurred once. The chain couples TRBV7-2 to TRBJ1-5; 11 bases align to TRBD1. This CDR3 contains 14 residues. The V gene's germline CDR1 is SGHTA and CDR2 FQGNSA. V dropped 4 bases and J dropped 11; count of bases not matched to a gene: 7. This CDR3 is CASSSGQGGWAQHF. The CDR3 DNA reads TGTGCCAGCAGCTCGGGACAGGGGGGATGGGCCCAGCATTTT. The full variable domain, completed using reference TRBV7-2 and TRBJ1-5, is GAGVSQSPSNKVTEKGKDVELRCDPISGHTALYWYRQSLGQGLEFLIYFQGNSAPDKSGLPSDRFSAERTGGSVSTLTIQRTQQEDSAVYLCASSSGQGGWAQHFGDGTRLSIL.

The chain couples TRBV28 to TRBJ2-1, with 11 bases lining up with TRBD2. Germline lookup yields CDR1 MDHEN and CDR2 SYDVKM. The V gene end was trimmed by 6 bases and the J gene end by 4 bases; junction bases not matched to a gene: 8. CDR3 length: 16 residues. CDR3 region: CASRDPLAGVYNEQFF. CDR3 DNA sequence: TGTGCCAGCAGGGATCCACTAGCGGGAGTTTACAATGAGCAGTTCTTC.

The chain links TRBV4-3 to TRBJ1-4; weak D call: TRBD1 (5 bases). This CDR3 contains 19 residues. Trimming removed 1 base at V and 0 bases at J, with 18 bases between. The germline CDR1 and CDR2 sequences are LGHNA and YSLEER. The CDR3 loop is CASSQVWGSPTATNEKLFF. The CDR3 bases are TGCGCCAGCAGCCAAGTTTGGGGGAGTCCCACTGCAACTAATGAAAAACTGTTTTTT.

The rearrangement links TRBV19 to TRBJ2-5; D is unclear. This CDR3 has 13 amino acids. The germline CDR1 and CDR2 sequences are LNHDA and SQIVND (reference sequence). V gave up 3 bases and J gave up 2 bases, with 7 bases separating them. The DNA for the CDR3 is TGTGCCAGTAGTATCGGATTACAAGAGACCCAGTACTTC. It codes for CASSIGLQETQYF.

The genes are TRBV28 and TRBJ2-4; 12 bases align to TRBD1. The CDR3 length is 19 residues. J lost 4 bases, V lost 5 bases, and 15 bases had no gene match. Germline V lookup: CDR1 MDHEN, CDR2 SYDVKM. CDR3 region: CASSTYRDRGREVKNIQYF. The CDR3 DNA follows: TGTGCCAGCAGTACCTACCGGGACAGGGGGCGGGAAGTAAAAAACATTCAGTACTTC.

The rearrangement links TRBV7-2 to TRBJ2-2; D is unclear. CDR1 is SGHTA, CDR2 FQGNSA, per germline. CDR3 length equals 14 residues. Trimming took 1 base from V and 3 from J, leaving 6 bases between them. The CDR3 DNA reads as TGTGCCAGCAGCTTAGTAGGGCACACCGGGGAGCTGTTTTTT. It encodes CASSLVGHTGELFF.

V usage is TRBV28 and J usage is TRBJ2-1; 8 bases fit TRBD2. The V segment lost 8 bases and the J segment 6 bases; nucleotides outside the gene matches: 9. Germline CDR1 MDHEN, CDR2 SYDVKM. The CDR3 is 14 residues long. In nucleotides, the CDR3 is TGTGCCAGCCTAGGGGTAGCGGGACTCAATGAGCAGTTCTTC. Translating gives CASLGVAGLNEQFF.

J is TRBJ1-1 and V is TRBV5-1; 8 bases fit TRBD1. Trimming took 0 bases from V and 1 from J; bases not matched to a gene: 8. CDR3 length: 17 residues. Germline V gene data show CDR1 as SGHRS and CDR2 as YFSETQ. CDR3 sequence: CASSLGGTGAGNTEAFF. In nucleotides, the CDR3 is TGCGCCAGCAGCTTGGGGGGGACAGGCGCTGGGAACACTGAAGCTTTCTTT.

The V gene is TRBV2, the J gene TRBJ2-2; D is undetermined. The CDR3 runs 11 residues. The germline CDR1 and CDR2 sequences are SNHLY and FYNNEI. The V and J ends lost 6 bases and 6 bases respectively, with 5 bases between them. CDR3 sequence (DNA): TGTGCCAGCAGCTGGGCCGGGGAGCTGTTTTTT. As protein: CASSWAGELFF. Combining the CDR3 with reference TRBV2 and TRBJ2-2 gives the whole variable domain EPEVTQTPSHQVTQMGQEVILRCVPISNHLYFYWYRQILGQKVEFLVSFYNNEISEKSEIFDDQFSVERPDGSNFTLKIRSTKLEDSAMYFCASSWAGELFFGEGSRLTVL.

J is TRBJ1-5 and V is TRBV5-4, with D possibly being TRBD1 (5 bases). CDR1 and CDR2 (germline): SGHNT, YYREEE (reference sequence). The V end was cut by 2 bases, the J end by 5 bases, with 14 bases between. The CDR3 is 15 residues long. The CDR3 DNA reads TGTGCCAGCAGCTTTATGGGCAGGGACGATCAGCCCCAGCATTTT. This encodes CASSFMGRDDQPQHF. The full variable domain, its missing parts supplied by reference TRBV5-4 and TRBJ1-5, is ETGVTQSPTHLIKTRGQQVTLRCSSQSGHNTVSWYQQALGQGPQFIFQYYREEENGRGNFPPRFSGLQFPNYSSELNVNALELDDSALYLCASSFMGRDDQPQHFGDGTRLSIL.

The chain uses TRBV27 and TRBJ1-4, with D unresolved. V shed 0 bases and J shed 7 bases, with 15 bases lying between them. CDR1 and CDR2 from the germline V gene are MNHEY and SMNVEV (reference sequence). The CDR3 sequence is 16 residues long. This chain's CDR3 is CASSLSPPGYGEKLFF. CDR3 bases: TGTGCCAGCAGTTTATCTCCCCCGGGCTATGGTGAAAAACTGTTTTTT.

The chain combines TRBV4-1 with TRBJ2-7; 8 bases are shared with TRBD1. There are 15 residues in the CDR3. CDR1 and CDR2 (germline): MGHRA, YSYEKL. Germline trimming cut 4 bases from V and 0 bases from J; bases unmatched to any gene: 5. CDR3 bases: TGCGCCAGCAGCCCACGACAGGGGAGCTCCTACGAGCAGTACTTC. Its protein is CASSPRQGSSYEQYF.

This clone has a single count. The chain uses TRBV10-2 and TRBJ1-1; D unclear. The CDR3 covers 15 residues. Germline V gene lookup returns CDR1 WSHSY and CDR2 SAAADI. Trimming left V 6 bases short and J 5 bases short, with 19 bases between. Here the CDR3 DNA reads TGCGCCAGCAGGGAAAGCAGGAGCCGGGAGACTGAAGCTTTCTTT. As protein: CASRESRSRETEAFF.

CDR3 region: CASSLGAAAFF. The CDR3 DNA sequence: TGTGCCAGCAGCTTAGGCGCCGCCGCTTTCTTT. The V and J genes are TRBV7-9 and TRBJ1-1; D is undetermined. The CDR3 has 11 residues. V was pared by 1 base and J by 11 bases, with 8 bases between. Germline V gene lookup returns CDR1 SEHNR and CDR2 FQNEAQ (reference sequence). Together with reference TRBV7-9 and TRBJ1-1, the CDR3 gives the full variable domain: DTGVSQNPRHKITKRGQNVTFRCDPISEHNRLYWYRQTLGQGPEFLTYFQNEAQLEKSRLLSDRFSAERPKGSFSTLEIQRTEQGDSAMYLCASSLGAAAFFGQGTRLTVV.

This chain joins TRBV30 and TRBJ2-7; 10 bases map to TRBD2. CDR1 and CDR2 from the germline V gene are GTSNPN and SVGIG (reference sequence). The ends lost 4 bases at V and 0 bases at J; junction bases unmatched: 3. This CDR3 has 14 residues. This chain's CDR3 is CAWMPSGSSYEQYF. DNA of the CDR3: TGTGCCTGGATGCCTAGCGGGAGCTCCTACGAGCAGTACTTC.